Shown below are 25 T cell receptor beta chains from a single sample sequenced in a study of blood T cell repertoires in COVID-19. Some clones are missing from TCRdb's copy, which holds only in-frame ones; the method was immunoSEQ multiplex PCR. The sample consists of 150,000 to 200,000 clones, about 85% of them appearing once. The material sequenced was peripheral blood. These receptors were obtained from a man in his sixties with active or convalescent COVID-19.

The chain combines TRBV7-9 with TRBJ1-2, with 9 bases lining up with TRBD1. The J segment lost 2 bases and the V segment lost 4 bases, leaving 2 bases of the junction unmatched. Per germline, CDR1 SEHNR and CDR2 FQNEAQ (reference sequence). This CDR3 comprises 14 residues. The CDR3 DNA reads TGTGCCAGCAGCTCCGGGACAGGGAACTATGGCTACACCTTC. This codes for CASSSGTGNYGYTF. Full variable domain (missing parts from reference TRBV7-9 and TRBJ1-2): DTGVSQNPRHKITKRGQNVTFRCDPISEHNRLYWYRQTLGQGPEFLTYFQNEAQLEKSRLLSDRFSAERPKGSFSTLEIQRTEQGDSAMYLCASSSGTGNYGYTFGSGTRLTVV.

The genes are TRBV7-9 and TRBJ2-4; possible D gene TRBD2, 5 bases. V was pared by 8 bases and J by 3 bases, with 11 bases between. CDR1 and CDR2 from the germline V gene are SEHNR and FQNEAQ (reference sequence). The CDR3 sequence is 13 residues long. The CDR3 here is CASGYGGKNIQYF. The CDR3 nucleotides read TGTGCCAGCGGCTATGGAGGCAAAAACATTCAGTACTTC.

The chain joins TRBV7-8 to TRBJ1-1, with 8 nucleotides matching TRBD1. Germline V gene data show CDR1 as SGHVS and CDR2 as FQNEAQ. Trimming removed 5 bases from V and 0 bases from J; junction bases left unmatched: 2. The CDR3 runs 14 residues. CDR3 sequence: CASSTGGMNTEAFF. The CDR3 coding sequence is TGTGCCAGCAGCACAGGGGGTATGAACACTGAAGCTTTCTTT.

The gene calls are TRBV3-1 (or the pseudogene TRBV3-2) and TRBJ2-3; weak D call: TRBD2 (5 bases). Per germline, CDR1 LGHDT and CDR2 YNNKEL (reference sequence). V lost 1 base and J lost 2, with 13 bases in between. The CDR3 covers 16 residues. CDR3 nucleotide sequence: TGTGCCAGCAGCCAAGGGACTCAAACCTACACAGATACGCAGTATTTT. Its translation: CASSQGTQTYTDTQYF.

The chain is built from TRBV5-1 and TRBJ1-1; D may be TRBD1 (5 bases). The CDR3 totals 16 residues. CDR1 SGHRS and CDR2 YFSETQ come from the germline V gene. Trimming left V 0 bases short and J 3 bases short, with 15 bases between. Written as DNA, the CDR3 is TGCGCCAGCAGCTTGGTAGGTGGTCGGGGGTACACTGAAGCTTTCTTT. This gives the protein CASSLVGGRGYTEAFF.

The J gene is TRBJ2-3, the V gene TRBV6-5, with a weak D call TRBD1 (6 bases). V was trimmed by 4 bases and J by 1 base, leaving 9 bases between them. The CDR3 covers 14 residues. Germline CDR1 and CDR2: MNHEY and SVGAGI. The CDR3: CASSSRQGTDTQYF. The CDR3 bases are TGTGCCAGCAGTTCCCGACAGGGCACAGATACGCAGTATTTT.

DNA of the CDR3: TGTGCCAGCAGCGAAACTAGCGGGGGAACGAATGAGCAGTTCTTC. Its protein product is CASSETSGGTNEQFF. J is TRBJ2-1 and V is TRBV11-3, with 11 bases fitting TRBD2. Trimming took 5 bases from V and 7 from J; bases not matched to a gene: 7. The germline CDR1 and CDR2 sequences are SGHNT and YENEEA. This CDR3 contains 15 residues.

The CDR3 region is CATSSAGRGIEQYF. The CDR3 DNA reads as TGTGCCACCAGTTCAGCAGGCAGGGGAATCGAGCAGTACTTC. The chain is built from TRBV15 and TRBJ2-7, with D possibly being TRBD1 (6 bases). V was clipped by 6 bases and J by 6 bases, with 18 bases between them. CDR3 length equals 14 residues. Germline values: CDR1 LNHNV, CDR2 YYDKDF (reference sequence).

The chain recombines TRBV19 with TRBJ1-1; 10 nucleotides agree with TRBD1. Per the germline V gene, CDR1 is LNHDA and CDR2 is SQIVND (reference sequence). The V segment lost 5 bases and the J segment 8 bases; nucleotides outside the gene matches: 11. This CDR3 is built from 15 residues. The DNA for the CDR3 is TGTGCCAGTAGTTCGTCCGGGACAGGGGAGTGGGAAGCTTTCTTT. Protein: CASSSSGTGEWEAFF.

This chain joins TRBV19 and TRBJ1-5; tentatively, D is TRBD1 (5 bases). Germline loops: CDR1 LNHDA, CDR2 SQIVND (reference sequence). The CDR3 extends over 13 amino acids. The germline V and J ends were trimmed by 3 bases and 11 bases, with 14 bases remaining between them. In nucleotides, the CDR3 is TGTGCCAGTAGTATTCCCGGGGGAGGGGCCCAGCATTTT. Translated, it gives CASSIPGGGAQHF.

The J gene is TRBJ1-2, the V gene TRBV13, with TRBD1 identical over 8 bases. Germline lookup yields CDR1 PRHDT and CDR2 FYEKMQ (reference sequence). The CDR3 contains 14 residues. V trimming: 5 bases; J trimming: 4 bases; junction bases outside the gene matches: 6. The CDR3 loop reads CASSPGQGPYGYTF. The CDR3 coding sequence is TGTGCCAGCAGCCCTGGACAGGGTCCCTATGGCTACACCTTC.

The rearrangement joins TRBV5-1 to TRBJ2-7; 14 bases are shared with TRBD2. Trimming cost V 3 bases and J 0 bases; bases outside gene matches: 5. Germline V CDR1 and CDR2: SGHRS, YFSETQ. This CDR3 spans 17 amino acids. The CDR3 DNA follows: TGCGCCAGCAGCTCCCGGACTAGCGGGGGGACCTCCTACGAGCAGTACTTC. This gives the protein CASSSRTSGGTSYEQYF.

The chain employs TRBV19 and TRBJ1-5, with 7 bases matching TRBD1. This CDR3 comprises 17 residues. The ends lost 5 bases at V and 1 base at J; junction bases unmatched: 11. Germline CDR1 and CDR2: LNHDA and SQIVND (reference sequence). For the CDR3, the DNA is TGTGCCAGTAGTCCGGACAGGATTCCCATCAGCAATCAGCCCCAGCATTTT. Protein sequence: CASSPDRIPISNQPQHF.

This clone was picked up a small number of times. The chain uses TRBV27 and TRBJ2-7, with D possibly TRBD1 on 7 matching bases. This CDR3 is 16 amino acids long. Trimming stripped 4 bases from V and 2 bases from J, with 18 bases between. Germline lookup yields CDR1 MNHEY and CDR2 SMNVEV (reference sequence). The CDR3 nucleotides read TGTGCCAGCAGTTCCTGGACAGGAGGGTCTCCCTACGAGCAGTACTTC. Protein product: CASSSWTGGSPYEQYF.

CDR3 amino acids: CASRPGIAGAVGAKNIQYF. The CDR3 nucleotides are TGTGCCAGTAGGCCGGGGATAGCGGGGGCCGTCGGGGCCAAAAACATTCAGTACTTC. The V gene is TRBV19, the J gene TRBJ2-4; 9 bases are shared with TRBD2. Unmatched junction bases numbered 16, after V lost 6 bases and J lost 1 base. Germline values: CDR1 LNHDA, CDR2 SQIVND (reference sequence). This CDR3 spans 19 amino acids.

The CDR3 DNA reads TGTGCCAGCAGCTTAAGTTGGGCTAGCGGGGGGGGCCGCGAGCAGTACTTC. This sequence encodes CASSLSWASGGGREQYF. The chain recombines TRBV11-2 with TRBJ2-7; 12 bases fit TRBD2. Germline-derived CDR1 and CDR2 are SGHAT and FQNNGV. Germline trimming cut 2 bases from V and 6 bases from J; bases unmatched to any gene: 11. The CDR3 totals 17 residues.

Points on this clone: Other DNA sequences in the sample encode the same CDR3. This rearrangement joins TRBV5-1 to TRBJ1-1; 8 bases are a match to TRBD1. Trimming took 1 base from V and 1 from J; bases not matched to a gene: 0. The CDR3 is 14 amino acids. CDR1 and CDR2 from the germline V gene are SGHRS and YFSETQ. DNA of the CDR3: TGCGCCAGCAGCTTGCAGGGGGCGAACACTGAAGCTTTCTTT. Its protein product is CASSLQGANTEAFF.

This sequence joins TRBV6-1 and TRBJ2-7; D might be TRBD1 (6 bases). V shed 7 bases and J shed 3 bases, with 16 bases lying between them. The CDR3 has 14 residues. The germline gives CDR1 MNHNS, CDR2 SASEGT. CDR3 DNA: TGTGCCAGCAATATTCGTACAGGGAGCTACGAGCAGTACTTC. Protein: CASNIRTGSYEQYF.

V gene TRBV5-1 combines with J gene TRBJ1-4, with a tentative D call TRBD1 (6 bases). This CDR3 spans 14 amino acids. The ends were cut back, 2 bases at V and 8 bases at J, with 13 bases in the middle. Germline V gives CDR1 SGHRS, CDR2 YFSETQ. As DNA, the CDR3 is TGCGCCAGCAGCTTCGGGGGGCTAGGGGAAAAACTGTTTTTT. Residues: CASSFGGLGEKLFF.

This chain connects TRBV18 to TRBJ1-2; the D gene is possibly TRBD1 (6 bases). The length of the CDR3 is 14 residues. CDR1 KGHSH and CDR2 LQKENI come from the germline V gene. V lost 0 bases and J 4 bases, leaving 9 bases between the germline ends. Here the CDR3 reads CASSPPDRPYGYTF. The CDR3 DNA sequence: TGTGCCAGCTCACCACCGGACAGACCCTATGGCTACACCTTC.

This chain connects TRBV20-1 to TRBJ2-7, with TRBD1 matching over 7 bases. J lost 3 bases, V lost 3 bases, and 5 bases had no gene match. Looked up from germline, CDR1 is DFQATT and CDR2 is SNEGSKA (reference sequence). This CDR3 has 13 residues. This CDR3 is CSASVAGGYEQYF. The CDR3 nucleotides are TGCAGTGCTAGTGTCGCAGGGGGCTACGAGCAGTACTTC.

This rearrangement joins TRBV3-1 (or the pseudogene TRBV3-2) to TRBJ1-3, with D tentatively TRBD1 (5 bases). Germline CDR1 reads LGHDT; CDR2 reads YNNKEL (reference sequence). The CDR3 is made up of 15 amino acids. V dropped 1 base and J dropped 5 bases, with 12 bases sitting between them. Written as DNA, the CDR3 is TGTGCCAGCAGCCAAGCCGGGACTACAAGAAACACCATATATTTT. Translated: CASSQAGTTRNTIYF.

The rearrangement joins TRBV12-5 to TRBJ1-1; D is ambiguous. The CDR3 is 13 residues long. The ends were cut back, 2 bases at V and 5 bases at J, with 9 bases in the middle. From germline, CDR1 is LGHNT and CDR2 FRNRAP. CDR3 sequence reads: CASGLLPGTEAFF. In DNA form, the CDR3 reads TGTGCTAGTGGTTTGCTCCCGGGTACTGAAGCTTTCTTT.

The chain has TRBV5-1 and TRBJ2-3, with 8 nucleotides matching TRBD2. V lost 3 bases, J lost 5 bases, and 8 bases stayed unmatched. The CDR3 spans 15 residues. Germline CDR1 is SGHRS and CDR2 is YFSETQ. The CDR3 bases are TGCGCCAGCAGCTCGGGGGGGCTGATTGGAGATACGCAGTATTTT. It specifies CASSSGGLIGDTQYF.

The chain links TRBV7-9 to TRBJ1-1; 7 bases match TRBD1. The CDR3 sequence is 15 residues long. Germline-derived CDR1 and CDR2 are SEHNR and FQNEAQ (reference sequence). V lost 0 bases to trimming and J lost 8 bases; unmatched junction nucleotides: 9. The CDR3 protein is CASSLAMQGGTEAFF. CDR3 bases: TGTGCCAGCAGCTTAGCGATGCAGGGGGGAACGGAAGCTTTCTTT.